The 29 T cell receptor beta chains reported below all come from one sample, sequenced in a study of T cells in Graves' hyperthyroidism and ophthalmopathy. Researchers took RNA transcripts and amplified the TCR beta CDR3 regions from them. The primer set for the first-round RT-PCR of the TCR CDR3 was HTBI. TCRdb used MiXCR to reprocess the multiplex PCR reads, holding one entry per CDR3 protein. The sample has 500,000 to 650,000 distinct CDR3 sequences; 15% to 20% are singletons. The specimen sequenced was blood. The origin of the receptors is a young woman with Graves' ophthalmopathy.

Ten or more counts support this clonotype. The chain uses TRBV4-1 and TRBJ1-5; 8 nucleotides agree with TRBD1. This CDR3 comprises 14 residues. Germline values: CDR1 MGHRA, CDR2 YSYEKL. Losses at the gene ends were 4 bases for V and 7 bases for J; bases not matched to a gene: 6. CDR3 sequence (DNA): TGCGCCAGCAGCCCCGGGACAGGCGCCCAGCCCCAGCATTTT. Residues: CASSPGTGAQPQHF.

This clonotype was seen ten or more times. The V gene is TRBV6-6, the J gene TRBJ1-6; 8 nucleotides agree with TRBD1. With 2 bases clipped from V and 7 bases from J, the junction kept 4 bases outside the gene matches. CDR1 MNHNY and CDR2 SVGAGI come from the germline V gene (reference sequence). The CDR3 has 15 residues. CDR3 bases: TGTGCCAGCAGTTACCGGGACAGGCAAAATTCACCCCTCCACTTT. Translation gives CASSYRDRQNSPLHF.

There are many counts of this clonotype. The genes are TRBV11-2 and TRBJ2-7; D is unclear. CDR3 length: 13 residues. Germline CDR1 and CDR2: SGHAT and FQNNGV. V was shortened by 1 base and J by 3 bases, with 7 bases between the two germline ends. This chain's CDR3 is CASSLGSRYEQYF. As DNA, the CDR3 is TGTGCCAGCAGCTTAGGGTCCCGCTACGAGCAGTACTTC.

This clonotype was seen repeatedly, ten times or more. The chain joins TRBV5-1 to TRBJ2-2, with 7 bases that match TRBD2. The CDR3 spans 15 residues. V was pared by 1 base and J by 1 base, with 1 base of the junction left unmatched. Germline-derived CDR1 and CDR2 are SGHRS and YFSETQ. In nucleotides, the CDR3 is TGCGCCAGCAGCTTGCCTAGCGGGAACACCGGGGAGCTGTTTTTT. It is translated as CASSLPSGNTGELFF.

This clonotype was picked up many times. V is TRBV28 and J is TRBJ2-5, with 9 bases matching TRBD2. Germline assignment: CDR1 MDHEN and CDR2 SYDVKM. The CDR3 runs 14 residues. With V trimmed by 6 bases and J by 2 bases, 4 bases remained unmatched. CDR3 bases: TGTGCCAGCAGCTTGACTAGCGGACAAGAGACCCAGTACTTC. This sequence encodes CASSLTSGQETQYF. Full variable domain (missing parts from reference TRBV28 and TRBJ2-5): DVKVTQSSRYLVKRTGEKVFLECVQDMDHENMFWYRQDPGLGLRLIYFSYDVKMKEKGDIPEGYSVSREKKERFSLILESASTNQTSMYLCASSLTSGQETQYFGPGTRLLVL.

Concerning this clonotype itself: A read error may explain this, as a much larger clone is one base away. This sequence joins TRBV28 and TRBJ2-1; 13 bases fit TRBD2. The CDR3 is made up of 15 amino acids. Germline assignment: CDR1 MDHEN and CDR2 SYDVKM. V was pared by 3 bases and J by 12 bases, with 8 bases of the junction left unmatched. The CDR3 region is CASSFSRLAGGGQFF. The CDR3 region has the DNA TGTGCCAGCAGTTTTAGTAGACTAGCGGGAGGTGGGCAGTTCTTC.

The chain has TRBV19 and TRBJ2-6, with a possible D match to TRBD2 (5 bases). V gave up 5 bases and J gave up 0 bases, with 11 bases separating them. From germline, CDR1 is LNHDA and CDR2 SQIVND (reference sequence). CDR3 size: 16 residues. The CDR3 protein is CASSAAEGSGANVLTF. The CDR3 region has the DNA TGTGCCAGTAGTGCCGCCGAGGGCTCTGGGGCCAACGTCCTGACTTTC.

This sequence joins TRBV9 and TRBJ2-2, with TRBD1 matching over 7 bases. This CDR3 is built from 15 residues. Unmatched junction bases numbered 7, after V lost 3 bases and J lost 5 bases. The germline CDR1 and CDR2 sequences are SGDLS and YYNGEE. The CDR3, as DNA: TGTGCCAGCAGCGATTTTCCACAGGGGACCGGGGAGCTGTTTTTT. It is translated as CASSDFPQGTGELFF.

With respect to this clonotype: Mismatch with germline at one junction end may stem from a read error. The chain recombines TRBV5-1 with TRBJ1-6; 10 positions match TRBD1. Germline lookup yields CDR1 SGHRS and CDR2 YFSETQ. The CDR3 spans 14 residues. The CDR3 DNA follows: TGTGCCAGCAGCGCCGGGACAGGGGTATCACCCCTCCACTTT. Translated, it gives CASSAGTGVSPLHF.

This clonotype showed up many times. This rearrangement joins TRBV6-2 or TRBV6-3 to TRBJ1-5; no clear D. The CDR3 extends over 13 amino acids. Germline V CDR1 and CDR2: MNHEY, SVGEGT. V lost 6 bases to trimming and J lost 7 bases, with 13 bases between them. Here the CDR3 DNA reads TGTGCCAGCAGCCCTTGGCCGGCCCAGCCCCAGCATTTT. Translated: CASSPWPAQPQHF.

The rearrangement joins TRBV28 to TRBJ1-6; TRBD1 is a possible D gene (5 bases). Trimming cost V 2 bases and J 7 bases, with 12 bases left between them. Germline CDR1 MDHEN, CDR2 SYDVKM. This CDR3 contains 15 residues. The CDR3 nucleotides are TGTGCCAGCAGTTTACTTAGGGGTGGCAATTCACCCCTCCACTTT. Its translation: CASSLLRGGNSPLHF. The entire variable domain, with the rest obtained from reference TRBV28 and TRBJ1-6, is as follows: DVKVTQSSRYLVKRTGEKVFLECVQDMDHENMFWYRQDPGLGLRLIYFSYDVKMKEKGDIPEGYSVSREKKERFSLILESASTNQTSMYLCASSLLRGGNSPLHFGNGTRLTVT.

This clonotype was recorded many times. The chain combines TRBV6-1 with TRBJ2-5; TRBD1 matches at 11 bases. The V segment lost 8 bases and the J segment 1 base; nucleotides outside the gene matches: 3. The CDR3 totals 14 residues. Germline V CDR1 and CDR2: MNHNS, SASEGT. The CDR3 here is CASFGTGGQETQYF. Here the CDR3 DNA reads TGTGCCAGCTTCGGGACAGGGGGCCAAGAGACCCAGTACTTC.

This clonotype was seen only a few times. The CDR3 DNA follows: TGCGCCAGCAGCTTGGCCACCCGGACAGGGGCGGACTATGGCTACACCTTC. It is translated as CASSLATRTGADYGYTF. The gene calls are TRBV5-1 and TRBJ1-2, with 9 bases aligning to TRBD1. Trimming cost V 0 bases and J 3 bases; bases outside gene matches: 9. This CDR3 comprises 17 residues. The germline V gene encodes CDR1 SGHRS and CDR2 YFSETQ.

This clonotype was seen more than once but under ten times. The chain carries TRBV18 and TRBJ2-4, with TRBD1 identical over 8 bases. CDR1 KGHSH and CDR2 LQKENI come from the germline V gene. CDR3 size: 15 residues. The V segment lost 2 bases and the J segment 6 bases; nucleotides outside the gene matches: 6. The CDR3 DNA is TGTGCCAGCTCACCATCGGACAGGGTGGCAAACATTCAGTACTTC. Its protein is CASSPSDRVANIQYF.

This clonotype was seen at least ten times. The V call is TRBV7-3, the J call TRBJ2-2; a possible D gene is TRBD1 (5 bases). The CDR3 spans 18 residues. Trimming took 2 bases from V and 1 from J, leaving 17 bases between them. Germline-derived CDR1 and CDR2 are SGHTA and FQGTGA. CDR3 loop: CASSLWGSLPLNTGELFF. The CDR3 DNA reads TGTGCCAGCAGCTTATGGGGCAGTCTGCCTTTGAACACCGGGGAGCTGTTTTTT.

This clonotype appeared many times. The CDR3 reads CASSITAGGTYNEQFF. In nucleotides, the CDR3 is TGTGCCAGCAGCATTACAGCGGGGGGGACCTACAATGAGCAGTTCTTC. The chain carries TRBV7-3 and TRBJ2-1; 10 bases fit TRBD2. This CDR3 is built from 16 residues. V lost 5 bases, J lost 2 bases, and 6 bases stayed unmatched. Germline assignment: CDR1 SGHTA and CDR2 FQGTGA.

Written as DNA, the CDR3 is TGTGCCAGCAGCTTCCAGGTTTCGTTGGCAGGCTTCAATGAGCAGTTCTTC. Translating it yields CASSFQVSLAGFNEQFF. The chain combines TRBV7-9 with TRBJ2-1; D is uncertain. The V and J ends lost 3 bases and 6 bases respectively, with 21 bases between them. This CDR3 has 17 residues. Germline V gene data show CDR1 as SEHNR and CDR2 as FQNEAQ (reference sequence).

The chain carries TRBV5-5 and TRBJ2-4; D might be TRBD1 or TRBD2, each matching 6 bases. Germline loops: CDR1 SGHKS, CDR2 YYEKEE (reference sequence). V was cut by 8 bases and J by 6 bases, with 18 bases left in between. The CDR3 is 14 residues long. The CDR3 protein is CASTPGARGNIQYF. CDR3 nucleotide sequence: TGTGCCAGTACCCCGGGGGCGCGGGGAAACATTCAGTACTTC.

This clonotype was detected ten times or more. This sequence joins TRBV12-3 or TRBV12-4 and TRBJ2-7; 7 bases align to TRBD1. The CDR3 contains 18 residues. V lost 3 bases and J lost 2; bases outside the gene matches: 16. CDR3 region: CASSLAGGLVFRTYEQYF. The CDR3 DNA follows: TGTGCCAGCAGTTTGGCAGGGGGATTAGTTTTTAGAACCTACGAGCAGTACTTC.

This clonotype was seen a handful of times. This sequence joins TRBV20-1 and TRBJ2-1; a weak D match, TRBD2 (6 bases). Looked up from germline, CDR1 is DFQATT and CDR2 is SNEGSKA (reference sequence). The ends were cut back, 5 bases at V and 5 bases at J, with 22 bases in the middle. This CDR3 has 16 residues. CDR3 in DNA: TGCAGTGCTCCTAGGCTAGTGGGGGGTTCTGACAATGAGCAGTTCTTC. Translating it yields CSAPRLVGGSDNEQFF.

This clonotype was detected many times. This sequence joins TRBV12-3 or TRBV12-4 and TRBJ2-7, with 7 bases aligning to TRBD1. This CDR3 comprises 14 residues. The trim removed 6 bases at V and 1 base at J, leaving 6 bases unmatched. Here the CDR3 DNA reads TGTGCCAGCAGCCACGACAGGGTATCCTACGAGCAGTACTTC. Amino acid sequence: CASSHDRVSYEQYF.

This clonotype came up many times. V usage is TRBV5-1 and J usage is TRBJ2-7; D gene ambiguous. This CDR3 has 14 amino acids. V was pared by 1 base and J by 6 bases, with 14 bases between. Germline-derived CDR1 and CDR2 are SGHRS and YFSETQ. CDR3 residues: CASSLYGDMVEQYF. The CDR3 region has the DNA TGCGCCAGCAGCTTGTATGGAGATATGGTCGAGCAGTACTTC.

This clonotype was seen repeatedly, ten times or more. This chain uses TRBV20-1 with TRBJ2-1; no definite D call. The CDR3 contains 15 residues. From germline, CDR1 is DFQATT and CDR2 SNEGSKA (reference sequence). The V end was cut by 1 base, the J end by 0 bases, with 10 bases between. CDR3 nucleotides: TGCAGTGCTAGAGGGGGTTACCTCTCCTACAATGAGCAGTTCTTC. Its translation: CSARGGYLSYNEQFF.

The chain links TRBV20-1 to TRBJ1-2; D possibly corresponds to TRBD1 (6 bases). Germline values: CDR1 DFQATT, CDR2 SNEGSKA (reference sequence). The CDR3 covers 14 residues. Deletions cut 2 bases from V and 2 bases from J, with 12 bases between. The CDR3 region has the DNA TGCAGTGCTAGACAGGGGCCTTCAAACTATGGCTACACCTTC. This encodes CSARQGPSNYGYTF.

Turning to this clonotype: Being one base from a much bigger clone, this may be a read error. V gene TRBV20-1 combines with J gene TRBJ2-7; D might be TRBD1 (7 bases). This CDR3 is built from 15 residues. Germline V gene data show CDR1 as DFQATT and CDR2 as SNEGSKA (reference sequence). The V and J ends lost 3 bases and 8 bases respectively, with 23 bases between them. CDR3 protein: CSASRRAQGRNKQYF. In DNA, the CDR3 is TGCAGTGCTAGCAGAAGGGCACAGGGGAGGAACAAGCAGTACTTC.

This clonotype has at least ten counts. The CDR3 reads CASSWSGGNEQFF. The CDR3 coding sequence is TGTGCCAGCAGCTGGAGCGGGGGCAATGAGCAGTTCTTC. The chain employs TRBV7-2 and TRBJ2-1, with 8 bases lining up with TRBD2. CDR1 and CDR2 from the germline V gene are SGHTA and FQGNSA. The CDR3 has 13 residues. J lost 6 bases, V lost 4 bases, and 2 bases had no gene match.

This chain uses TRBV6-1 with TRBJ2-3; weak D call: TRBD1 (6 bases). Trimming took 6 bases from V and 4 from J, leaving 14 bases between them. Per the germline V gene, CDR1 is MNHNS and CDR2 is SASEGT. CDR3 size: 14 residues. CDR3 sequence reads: CASRQQGGSDTQYF. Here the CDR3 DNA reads TGTGCCAGCAGGCAACAGGGCGGATCAGATACGCAGTATTTT.

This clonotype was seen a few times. The DNA for the CDR3 is TGTGCCAGTCAGACGAACACTGAAGCTTTCTTT. This gives the protein CASQTNTEAFF. The chain employs TRBV19 and TRBJ1-1; D not certain. CDR3 length equals 11 residues. CDR1 and CDR2 from the germline V gene are LNHDA and SQIVND (reference sequence). V lost 8 bases and J 1 base, leaving 5 bases between the germline ends.

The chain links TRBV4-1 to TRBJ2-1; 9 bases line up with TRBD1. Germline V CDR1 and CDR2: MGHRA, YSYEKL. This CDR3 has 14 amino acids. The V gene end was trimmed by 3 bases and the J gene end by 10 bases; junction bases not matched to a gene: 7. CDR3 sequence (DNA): TGCGCCAGCAGCCAGGGGGGACAGGGTCGCGAGCAGTTCTTC. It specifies CASSQGGQGREQFF.